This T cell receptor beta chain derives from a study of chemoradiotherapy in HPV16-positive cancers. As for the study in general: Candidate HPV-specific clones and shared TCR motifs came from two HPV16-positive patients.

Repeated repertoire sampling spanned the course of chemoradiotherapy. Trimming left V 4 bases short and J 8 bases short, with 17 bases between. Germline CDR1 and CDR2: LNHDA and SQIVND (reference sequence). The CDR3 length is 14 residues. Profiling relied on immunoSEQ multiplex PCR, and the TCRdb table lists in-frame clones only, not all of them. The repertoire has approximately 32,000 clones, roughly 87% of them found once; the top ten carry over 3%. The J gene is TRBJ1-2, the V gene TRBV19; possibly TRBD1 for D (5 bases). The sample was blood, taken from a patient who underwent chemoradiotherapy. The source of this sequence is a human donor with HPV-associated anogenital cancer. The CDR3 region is CASSTTIGTPGYTF. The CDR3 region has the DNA TGTGCCAGTAGTACTACAATCGGGACGCCCGGCTACACCTTC.